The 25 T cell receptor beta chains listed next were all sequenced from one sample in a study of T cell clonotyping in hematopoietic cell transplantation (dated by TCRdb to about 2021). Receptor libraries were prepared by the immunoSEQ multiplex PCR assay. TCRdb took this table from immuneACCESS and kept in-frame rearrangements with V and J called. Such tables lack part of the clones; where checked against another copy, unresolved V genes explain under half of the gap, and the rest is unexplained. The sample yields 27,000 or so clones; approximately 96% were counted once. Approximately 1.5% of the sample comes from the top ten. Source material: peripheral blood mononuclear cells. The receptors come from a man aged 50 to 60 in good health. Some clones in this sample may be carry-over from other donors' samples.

CDR3 protein: CASSFWTTEQYF. The CDR3, as DNA: TGTGCCAGCAGTTTTTGGACTACCGAGCAGTACTTC. The chain carries TRBV28 and TRBJ2-7, with a weak D call TRBD2 (6 bases). The V gene lost 3 bases and the J gene lost 6 bases, with 9 bases spanning the gap. The CDR3 runs 12 residues. Looked up from germline, CDR1 is MDHEN and CDR2 is SYDVKM.

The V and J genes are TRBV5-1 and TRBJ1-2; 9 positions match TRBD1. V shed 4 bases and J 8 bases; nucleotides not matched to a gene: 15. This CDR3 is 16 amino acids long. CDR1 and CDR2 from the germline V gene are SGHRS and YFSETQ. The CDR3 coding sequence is TGCGCCAGCAGCCTGGACAGGGGAGATGTGTCTGGGGGCTACACCTTC. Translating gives CASSLDRGDVSGGYTF.

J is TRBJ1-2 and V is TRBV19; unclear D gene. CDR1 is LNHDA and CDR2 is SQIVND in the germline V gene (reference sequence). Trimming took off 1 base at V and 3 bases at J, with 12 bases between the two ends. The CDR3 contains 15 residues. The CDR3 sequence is CASSIAQSADYGYTF. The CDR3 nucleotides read TGTGCCAGTAGTATAGCGCAGAGTGCGGACTATGGCTACACCTTC.

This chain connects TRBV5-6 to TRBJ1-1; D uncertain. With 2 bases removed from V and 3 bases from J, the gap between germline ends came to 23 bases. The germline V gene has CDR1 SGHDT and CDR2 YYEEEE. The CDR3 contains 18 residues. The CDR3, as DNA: TGTGCCAGCAGCTTTGGCGGTAGGAGTGAACTTTCGGACACTGAAGCTTTCTTT. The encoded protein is CASSFGGRSELSDTEAFF. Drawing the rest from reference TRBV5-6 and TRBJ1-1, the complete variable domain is DAGVTQSPTHLIKTRGQQVTLRCSPKSGHDTVSWYQQALGQGPQFIFQYYEEEERQRGNFPDRFSGHQFPNYSSELNVNALLLGDSALYLCASSFGGRSELSDTEAFFGQGTRLTVV.

The chain's CDR3 is CASRRGGNTGELFF. The CDR3 coding sequence is TGTGCCAGCAGGCGGGGGGGCAACACCGGGGAGCTGTTTTTT. V gene TRBV28 combines with J gene TRBJ2-2; 9 bases match TRBD2. Germline V CDR1 and CDR2: MDHEN, SYDVKM. J gave up 2 bases and V 6 bases, and 1 base lay outside the gene matches. The CDR3 runs 14 residues.

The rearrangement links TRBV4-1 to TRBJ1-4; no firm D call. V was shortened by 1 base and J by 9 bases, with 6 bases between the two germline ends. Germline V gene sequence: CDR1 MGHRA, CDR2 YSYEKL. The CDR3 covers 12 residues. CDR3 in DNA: TGCGCCAGCAGCCAAGCGGCTCAAAAACTGTTTTTT. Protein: CASSQAAQKLFF.

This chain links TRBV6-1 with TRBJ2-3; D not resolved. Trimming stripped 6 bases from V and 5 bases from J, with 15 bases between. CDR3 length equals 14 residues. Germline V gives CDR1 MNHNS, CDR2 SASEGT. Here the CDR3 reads CASRPGQTGDTQYF. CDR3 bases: TGTGCCAGCAGGCCGGGCCAGACGGGAGATACGCAGTATTTT.

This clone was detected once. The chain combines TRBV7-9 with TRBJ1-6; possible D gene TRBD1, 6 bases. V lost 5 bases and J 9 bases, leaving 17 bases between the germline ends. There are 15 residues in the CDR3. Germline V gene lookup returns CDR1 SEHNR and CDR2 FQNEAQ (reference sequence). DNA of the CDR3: TGTGCCAGCAGCCCCCTACAGGGATCCGGTTCACCCCTCCACTTT. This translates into CASSPLQGSGSPLHF.

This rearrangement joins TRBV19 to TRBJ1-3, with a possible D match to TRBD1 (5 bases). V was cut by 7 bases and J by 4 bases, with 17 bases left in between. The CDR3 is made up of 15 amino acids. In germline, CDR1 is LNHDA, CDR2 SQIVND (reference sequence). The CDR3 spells CASTGTAGKGNTIYF. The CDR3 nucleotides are TGTGCCAGTACCGGGACGGCGGGGAAAGGAAACACCATATATTTT.

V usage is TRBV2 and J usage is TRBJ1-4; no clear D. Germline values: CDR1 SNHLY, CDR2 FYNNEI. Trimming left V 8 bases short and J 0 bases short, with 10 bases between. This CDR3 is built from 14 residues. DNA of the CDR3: TGTGCCAGCGGACGGAGGGCAACTAATGAAAAACTGTTTTTT. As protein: CASGRRATNEKLFF.

The CDR3 sequence: CASSRTGGASYEQYF. CDR3 sequence (DNA): TGTGCCAGCAGCAGGACAGGGGGCGCAAGCTACGAGCAGTACTTC. The chain links TRBV28 to TRBJ2-7; 11 bases are a match to TRBD1. The V gene end was trimmed by 6 bases and the J gene end by 3 bases; junction bases not matched to a gene: 7. This CDR3 region has 15 residues. Germline values: CDR1 MDHEN, CDR2 SYDVKM. The full variable domain, completed using reference TRBV28 and TRBJ2-7, is DVKVTQSSRYLVKRTGEKVFLECVQDMDHENMFWYRQDPGLGLRLIYFSYDVKMKEKGDIPEGYSVSREKKERFSLILESASTNQTSMYLCASSRTGGASYEQYFGPGTRLTVT.

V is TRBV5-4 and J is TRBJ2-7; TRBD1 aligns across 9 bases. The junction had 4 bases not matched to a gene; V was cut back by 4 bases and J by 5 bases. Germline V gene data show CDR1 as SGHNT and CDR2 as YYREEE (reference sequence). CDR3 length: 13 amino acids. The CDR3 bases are TGTGCCAGCAGCACCGGGACAGGGAACGAGCAGTACTTC. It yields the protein CASSTGTGNEQYF.

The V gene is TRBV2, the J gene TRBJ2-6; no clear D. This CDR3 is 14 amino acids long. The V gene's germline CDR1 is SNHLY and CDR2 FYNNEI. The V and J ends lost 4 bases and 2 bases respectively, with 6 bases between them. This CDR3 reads CASSVEAGANVLTF. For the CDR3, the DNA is TGTGCCAGCAGTGTAGAAGCTGGGGCCAACGTCCTGACTTTC.

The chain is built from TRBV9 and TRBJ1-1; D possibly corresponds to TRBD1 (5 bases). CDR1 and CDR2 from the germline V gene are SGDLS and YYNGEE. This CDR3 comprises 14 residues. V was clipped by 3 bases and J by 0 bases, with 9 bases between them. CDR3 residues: CASSEDSLNTEAFF. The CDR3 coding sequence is TGTGCCAGCAGCGAAGACAGTCTGAACACTGAAGCTTTCTTT.

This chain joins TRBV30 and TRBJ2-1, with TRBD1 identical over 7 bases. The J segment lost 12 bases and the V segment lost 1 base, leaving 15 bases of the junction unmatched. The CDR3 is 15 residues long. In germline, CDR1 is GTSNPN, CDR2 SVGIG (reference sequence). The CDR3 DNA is TGTGCCTGGAGTGACCATCAAGGGGGCGGATGGGGGCAGTTCTTC. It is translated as CAWSDHQGGGWGQFF.

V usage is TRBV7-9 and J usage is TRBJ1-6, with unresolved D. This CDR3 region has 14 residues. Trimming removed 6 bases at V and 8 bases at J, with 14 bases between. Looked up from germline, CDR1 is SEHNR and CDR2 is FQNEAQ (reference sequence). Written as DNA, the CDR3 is TGTGCCAGCAGACAAATCGGGAGTTATTCACCCCTCCACTTT. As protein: CASRQIGSYSPLHF.

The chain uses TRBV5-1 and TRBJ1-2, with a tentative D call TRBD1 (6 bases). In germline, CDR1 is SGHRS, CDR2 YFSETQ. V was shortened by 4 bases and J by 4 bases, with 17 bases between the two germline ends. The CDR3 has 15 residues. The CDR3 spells CASSLGQNPLYGYTF. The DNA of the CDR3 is TGCGCCAGCAGCCTAGGACAGAACCCTCTCTATGGCTACACCTTC.

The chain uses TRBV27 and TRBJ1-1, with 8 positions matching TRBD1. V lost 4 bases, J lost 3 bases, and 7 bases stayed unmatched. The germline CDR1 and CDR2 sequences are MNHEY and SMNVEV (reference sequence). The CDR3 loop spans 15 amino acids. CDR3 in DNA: TGTGCCAGCAGTTCAACAGGGGGAGGGGACACTGAAGCTTTCTTT. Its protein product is CASSSTGGGDTEAFF.

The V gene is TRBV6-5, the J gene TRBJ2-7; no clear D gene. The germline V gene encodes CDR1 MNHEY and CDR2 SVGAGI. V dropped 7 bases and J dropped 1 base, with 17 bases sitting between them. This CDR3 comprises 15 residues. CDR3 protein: CASTNTGKGSYEQYF. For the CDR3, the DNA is TGTGCCAGCACCAATACTGGGAAAGGGTCCTACGAGCAGTACTTC.

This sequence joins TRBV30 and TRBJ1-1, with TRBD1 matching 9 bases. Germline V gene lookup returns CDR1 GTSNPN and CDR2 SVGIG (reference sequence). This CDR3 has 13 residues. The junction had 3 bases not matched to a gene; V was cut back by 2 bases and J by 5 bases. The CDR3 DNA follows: TGTGCCTGGAGTAGACAGGGGGAAACTGAAGCTTTCTTT. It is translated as CAWSRQGETEAFF.

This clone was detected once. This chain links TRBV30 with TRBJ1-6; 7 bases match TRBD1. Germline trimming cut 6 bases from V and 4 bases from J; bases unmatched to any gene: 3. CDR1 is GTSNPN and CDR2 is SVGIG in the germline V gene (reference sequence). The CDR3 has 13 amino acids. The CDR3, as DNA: TGTGCCTGTGGGGGACAGTATAATTCACCCCTCCACTTT. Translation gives CACGGQYNSPLHF.

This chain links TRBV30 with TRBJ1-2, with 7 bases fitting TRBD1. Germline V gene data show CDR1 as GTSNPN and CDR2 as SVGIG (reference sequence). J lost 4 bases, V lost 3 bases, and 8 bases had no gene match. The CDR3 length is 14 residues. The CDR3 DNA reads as TGTGCCTGGAGATTATTGGACAGGATCTATGGCTACACCTTC. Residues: CAWRLLDRIYGYTF.

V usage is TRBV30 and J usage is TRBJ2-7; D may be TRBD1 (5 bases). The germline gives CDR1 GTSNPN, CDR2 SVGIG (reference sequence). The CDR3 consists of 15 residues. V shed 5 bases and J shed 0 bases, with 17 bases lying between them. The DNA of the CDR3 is TGTGCCTGGGATAATGGGGCCCTTAACTCCTACGAGCAGTACTTC. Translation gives CAWDNGALNSYEQYF.

The DNA for the CDR3 is TGTGCCAGCAGCGGCGGGACAGCTAATGAAAAACTGTTTTTT. Encoded protein: CASSGGTANEKLFF. The chain recombines TRBV5-4 with TRBJ1-4; 7 nucleotides align to TRBD1. This CDR3 contains 14 residues. Germline V lookup: CDR1 SGHNT, CDR2 YYREEE (reference sequence). Unmatched junction bases numbered 3, after V lost 4 bases and J lost 3 bases. The complete variable domain, with remaining parts taken from reference TRBV5-4 and TRBJ1-4, reads ETGVTQSPTHLIKTRGQQVTLRCSSQSGHNTVSWYQQALGQGPQFIFQYYREEENGRGNFPPRFSGLQFPNYSSELNVNALELDDSALYLCASSGGTANEKLFFGSGTQLSVL.

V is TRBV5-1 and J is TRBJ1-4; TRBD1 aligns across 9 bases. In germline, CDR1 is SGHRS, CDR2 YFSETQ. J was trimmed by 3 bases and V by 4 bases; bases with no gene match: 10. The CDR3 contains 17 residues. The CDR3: CASSTGQGRGPNEKLFF. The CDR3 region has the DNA TGCGCCAGCAGCACAGGACAGGGGAGGGGACCTAATGAAAAACTGTTTTTT.